One sample yielded the 19 T cell receptor beta chains listed below, sequenced in a study of blood T cell repertoires in COVID-19. Libraries were prepared by immunoSEQ multiplex PCR; TCRdb keeps only in-frame clonotypes and omits some of them. Here the sample spans 85,000 to 100,000 clones, roughly 81% being singletons. The sequenced sample was peripheral blood. The source is a man older than 75 with COVID-19, enrolled during active disease.

This clone was counted once. The genes are TRBV7-3 and TRBJ2-3; D is ambiguous. The CDR3 spans 13 residues. V gave up 5 bases and J gave up 5 bases, with 11 bases separating them. Germline CDR1 is SGHTA and CDR2 is FQGTGA. This chain's CDR3 is CASSLPSLDTQYF. CDR3 DNA sequence: TGTGCCAGCAGCCTCCCGAGTCTAGATACGCAGTATTTT.

The chain couples TRBV27 to TRBJ2-3; no clear D. V was clipped by 5 bases and J by 3 bases, with 6 bases between them. The CDR3 covers 12 residues. Germline values: CDR1 MNHEY, CDR2 SMNVEV (reference sequence). CDR3 nucleotides: TGTGCCAGCAGTCCCAGAACAGATACGCAGTATTTT. This sequence encodes CASSPRTDTQYF.

V is TRBV7-2 and J is TRBJ1-2; 9 positions match TRBD1. Germline trimming cut 5 bases from V and 4 bases from J; bases unmatched to any gene: 5. The CDR3 loop spans 14 amino acids. Germline assignment: CDR1 SGHTA and CDR2 FQGNSA. As DNA, the CDR3 is TGTGCCAGCAGCATTACAGGGGGCTGCTATGGCTACACCTTC. Encoded protein: CASSITGGCYGYTF.

The chain recombines TRBV13 with TRBJ2-1; TRBD2 is a possible D gene (6 bases). The germline gives CDR1 PRHDT, CDR2 FYEKMQ (reference sequence). V was cut by 1 base and J by 3 bases, with 10 bases left in between. The CDR3 length is 15 residues. In DNA, the CDR3 is TGTGCCAGCAGCTTAGCGGGAGCACTCTACAATGAGCAGTTCTTC. Amino acid sequence: CASSLAGALYNEQFF.

The CDR3 sequence is CASSLGQGRTDTEAFF. As DNA, the CDR3 is TGTGCCAGCAGTCTCGGACAGGGTCGGACGGACACTGAAGCTTTCTTT. The V and J genes are TRBV27 and TRBJ1-1; 8 bases are shared with TRBD1. Germline V CDR1 and CDR2: MNHEY, SMNVEV (reference sequence). Trimming took 5 bases from V and 3 from J; bases not matched to a gene: 11. The CDR3 extends over 16 amino acids.

V usage is TRBV7-8 and J usage is TRBJ1-5; D is uncertain. The CDR3 covers 16 residues. Trimming removed 2 bases at V and 3 bases at J, with 14 bases between. CDR1 is SGHVS and CDR2 is FQNEAQ in the germline V gene. The CDR3 DNA reads as TGTGCCAGCAGCTTAAATCGGCCGGGATCCAATCAGCCCCAGCATTTT. It translates to CASSLNRPGSNQPQHF.

This rearrangement joins TRBV19 to TRBJ1-3; no clear D gene. CDR1 LNHDA and CDR2 SQIVND come from the germline V gene (reference sequence). The CDR3 contains 14 residues. Trimming left V 6 bases short and J 0 bases short, with 9 bases between. The CDR3 is CASSPSHSGNTIYF. DNA for the CDR3: TGTGCCAGTAGCCCATCACACTCTGGAAACACCATATATTTT.

The chain couples TRBV5-1 to TRBJ1-6; a weak D match, TRBD1 (6 bases). V was clipped by 1 base and J by 10 bases, with 12 bases between them. Germline V gene sequence: CDR1 SGHRS, CDR2 YFSETQ. This CDR3 is 14 amino acids long. CDR3 coding DNA: TGCGCCAGCAGCTTGAAGTCAGGGGACTCACCCCTCCACTTT. This gives the protein CASSLKSGDSPLHF.

This chain joins TRBV29-1 and TRBJ1-1, with D perhaps TRBD1 (6 bases). The germline V gene encodes CDR1 SQVTM and CDR2 ANQGSEA. The V and J ends lost 7 bases and 3 bases respectively, with 18 bases between them. The CDR3 has 14 amino acids. The CDR3 nucleotides read TGCAGCGCCAGCAGGGGCGGAGTAGACACTGAAGCTTTCTTT. Translating gives CSASRGGVDTEAFF.

The chain has TRBV10-3 and TRBJ1-5; the D gene is possibly TRBD1 (5 bases). Germline V lookup: CDR1 ENHRY, CDR2 SYGVKD. The ends were cut back, 0 bases at V and 4 bases at J, with 16 bases in the middle. The CDR3 spans 17 residues. The CDR3 DNA reads as TGTGCCATCAGTGAGTCGTATCCTATTAGGGGTAATCAGCCCCAGCATTTT. Translating gives CAISESYPIRGNQPQHF.

This sequence joins TRBV28 and TRBJ1-1; D remains unclear. This CDR3 has 13 residues. Germline values: CDR1 MDHEN, CDR2 SYDVKM. The V end was cut by 3 bases, the J end by 6 bases, with 11 bases between. CDR3 DNA sequence: TGTGCCAGCAGTTTTCGGCCCCAGGCTGAAGCTTTCTTT. It translates to CASSFRPQAEAFF. The full variable domain, with the rest looked up from reference TRBV28 and TRBJ1-1, is DVKVTQSSRYLVKRTGEKVFLECVQDMDHENMFWYRQDPGLGLRLIYFSYDVKMKEKGDIPEGYSVSREKKERFSLILESASTNQTSMYLCASSFRPQAEAFFGQGTRLTVV.

This clone was seen only a few times. V usage is TRBV4-1 and J usage is TRBJ1-3; TRBD1 is a possible D gene (5 bases). Germline V CDR1 and CDR2: MGHRA, YSYEKL. V lost 0 bases, J lost 0 bases, and 15 bases lay in between. The CDR3 totals 18 residues. CDR3 in amino acids: CASSQDMQGFSSGNTIYF. CDR3 DNA: TGCGCCAGCAGCCAAGACATGCAGGGTTTTAGCTCTGGAAACACCATATATTTT.

The chain uses TRBV15 and TRBJ2-7; the D gene is possibly TRBD1 (5 bases). The ends were cut back, 1 base at V and 2 bases at J, with 6 bases in the middle. Germline-derived CDR1 and CDR2 are LNHNV and YYDKDF (reference sequence). The CDR3 consists of 13 residues. Written as DNA, the CDR3 is TGTGCCACCAGCAGAGTGGGGCCCTACGAGCAGTACTTC. It specifies CATSRVGPYEQYF. Full variable domain (outside the CDR3, taken from reference TRBV15 and TRBJ2-7): DAMVIQNPRYQVTQFGKPVTLSCSQTLNHNVMYWYQQKSSQAPKLLFHYYDKDFNNEADTPDNFQSRRPNTSFCFLDIRSPGLGDTAMYLCATSRVGPYEQYFGPGTRLTVT.

This clone was seen just once. The CDR3 protein is CASISQPGQGGETQYF. In DNA, the CDR3 is TGTGCCAGCATTTCCCAACCGGGACAGGGGGGGGAGACCCAGTACTTC. The chain recombines TRBV2 with TRBJ2-5; 11 bases are shared with TRBD1. Germline V CDR1 and CDR2: SNHLY, FYNNEI. CDR3 length equals 16 residues. Trimming at V came to 7 bases and at J to 5 bases, leaving 12 bases not matched to a gene.

The chain uses TRBV7-8 and TRBJ2-5; D is ambiguous. CDR1 and CDR2 from the germline V gene are SGHVS and FQNEAQ. The V end was cut by 5 bases, the J end by 2 bases, with 18 bases between. CDR3 length: 16 amino acids. CDR3 sequence (DNA): TGTGCCAGCAGCCACCGTGGTCCGACTGTTCAAGAGACCCAGTACTTC. It is translated as CASSHRGPTVQETQYF.

The gene calls are TRBV15 and TRBJ2-6; 8 nucleotides align to TRBD1. With 5 bases clipped from V and 4 bases from J, the junction kept 7 bases outside the gene matches. This CDR3 has 16 amino acids. Germline V CDR1 and CDR2: LNHNV, YYDKDF (reference sequence). The CDR3 spells CATSDGQGTGANVLTF. As DNA, the CDR3 is TGTGCCACCAGCGACGGACAGGGAACCGGGGCCAACGTCCTGACTTTC.

The J gene is TRBJ1-1, the V gene TRBV18; D might be TRBD1 (6 bases). V lost 3 bases and J lost 6, with 11 bases in between. The length of the CDR3 is 13 residues. Germline V gene lookup returns CDR1 KGHSH and CDR2 LQKENI. This chain's CDR3 is CASSPQQGAEAFF. CDR3 DNA: TGTGCCAGCTCACCTCAACAGGGAGCTGAAGCTTTCTTT.

This chain links TRBV7-8 with TRBJ2-1; 7 nucleotides agree with TRBD2. The junction had 5 bases not matched to a gene; V was cut back by 2 bases and J by 1 base. The CDR3 runs 16 residues. Looked up from germline, CDR1 is SGHVS and CDR2 is FQNEAQ. CDR3 amino acids: CASSLLGGSSYNEQFF. DNA for the CDR3: TGTGCCAGCAGCTTATTGGGGGGGTCTTCCTACAATGAGCAGTTCTTC.

This chain links TRBV2 with TRBJ2-5; 7 bases fit TRBD2. In germline, CDR1 is SNHLY, CDR2 FYNNEI. The CDR3 is 14 amino acids. V shed 7 bases, J shed 1 base, and the junction held 6 bases outside the gene matches. As DNA, the CDR3 is TGTGCCAGCAATAAGCGGGGAGGCCAAGAGACCCAGTACTTC. Translated, it gives CASNKRGGQETQYF. The whole variable domain, remainder taken from reference TRBV2 and TRBJ2-5, is EPEVTQTPSHQVTQMGQEVILRCVPISNHLYFYWYRQILGQKVEFLVSFYNNEISEKSEIFDDQFSVERPDGSNFTLKIRSTKLEDSAMYFCASNKRGGQETQYFGPGTRLLVL.